This note documents a single T cell receptor beta chain sequence. Its specific antigen is unknown. There are no base qualities to consult, and no much larger clone falls within one base. The library was obtained by 5' RACE. The run used an Illumina HiSeq 2500. A second about 7 to 12 cycle PCR used a sample-barcoded 5' primer and a J-beta primer mix. Each TCR beta cDNA molecule received a unique molecular identifier from a template-switch 5' adaptor carrying 12 random nucleotides. At least 3 million CDR3-containing paired-end reads were obtained from each sample. All of the RNA was converted into first-strand cDNA using the Mint cDNA synthesis kit, with a TRBC-specific oligonucleotide serving as the primer. All cDNA was treated with uracil-DNA glycosylase and then went through a first 18-cycle PCR with the universal primers M1SS and BC2_uni_R. The study's own analysis went as follows. For normalization, 1 million high-quality reads were randomly selected from each sample, with every read carrying a distinct molecular identifier. Reads with shared molecular identifiers were discarded instead of being binned into consensus sequences. MiTCR, with a Q25 quality threshold and the strictest error-elimination algorithm, was used for CDR3 identification, clonotype clustering and error correction. A nonparametric unseen species model with Euler transformation was used to estimate a lower bound on total TCR beta diversity. Using fastp trimming at Q25 and MiXCR clonotype assembly, TCRdb reanalyzed the public sequencing data and kept in-frame beta chains. One record per CDR3 amino acid sequence lists the most common genes and DNA. The V and J calls shown here were made by TCRdb, not taken from the authors' results. Within this sample are about 930,000 distinct CDR3 sequences, with 25% to 35% of them counted one time only. In total, the top ten clones hold approximately 10% of the sample.

The approximately 40 donors, aged roughly 6 to 90 years, were systemically healthy Caucasian individuals from Russia. Each donor gave ten milliliters of peripheral blood, collected into EDTA-treated Vacutainer tubes. Ficoll-Paque density-gradient centrifugation was used to isolate PBMCs, with at least 6.5 million per sample. Total RNA, at least 6 micrograms per sample, was extracted from PBMCs with Trizol reagent. For every donor, flow cytometry on a PBMC aliquot measured the percentage of naive CD45RAhigh/CD27high T cells. The data stem from a study of blood T cells in healthy people across ages (dated by TCRdb to 2014 to 2015). Describing the broader study: In model experiments, template switching captured roughly one uniquely barcoded TCR beta cDNA molecule for every two T cells. The donors were split into four age groups: young (average 16 years), middle-aged (roughly 39), aged (approximately 60) and long-lived (approximately 80). The study analyzed two additional independent replicas of 1 million unique cDNA reads from the same blood draw for two donors, one aged 18 to 29 and one aged 80 or older. The study measured age-related changes in TCR beta repertoire diversity using deep sequencing normalized with unique cDNA molecular identifiers.

Overall study outcomes, separate from this receptor: Since profiling was done on bulk unsorted PBMCs, naive and antigen-experienced compartments could not be conclusively compared. Because donor CMV infection status was unknown, age-related changes in expanded clonotypes were potentially confounded. Compared with the aged group, the long-lived group had more naive CD4+ T cells, fewer expanded clones and increased TCR diversity, suggesting age selection. Observed TCR beta diversity per million T cells fell roughly linearly with age, and a significant reduction was already apparent by age around 40. There was a strong correlation between observed TCR beta diversity and the percentage of naive T cells measured by flow cytometry. Estimates of total diversity from one million sequenced T cells were regarded as lower bounds and underestimates.

The CDR3 spans 17 residues, from the cysteine through the phenylalanine. Left in the record is the CDR3 DNA by itself, 51 bases read in frame from the first base. After removal of 0 bases from V and 4 bases from J, the junction retains 9 bases not matched to a gene. Sequences SGHRS (CDR1) and YFSETQ (CDR2) are obtained from the germline V gene. The data also belong to a second study, concerning T cells of mothers and their children. Taken from the second paper: Nine systemically healthy Caucasian individuals, comprising three mothers and their six children, were included as donors. cDNA synthesis used all of the extracted RNA, with approximately 1.4 ug of RNA in each 15 ul reaction. Sample barcodes and 2-4 random nucleotides were added via the M1S primer in the second PCR. Each mother yielded over 9.5 million TCR beta CDR3 reads and each child 3 million or so reads. TCR recombination output is similarly shaped by thymic selection in related and unrelated pairs, with a minor effect exerted by inherited differences. Normalized repertoire overlap in related mother-child pairs was always slightly higher than in unrelated mother-child pairs, but the difference was never significant. No persistent microchimeric T cell clones were found, with a detection sensitivity of approximately 94 clones per million clonotypes. In the study, deep NGS was used to compare the TCR beta repertoires of mothers and children, and features distinguishing related mother-child pairs from unrelated individuals were sought. Mothers averaged roughly 36 +/- 4 years of age and children averaged around 10 +/- 4 years. After adapter ligation was performed with NEBNext reagents, the libraries were sequenced on an Illumina HiSeq 2000 with 100+100 nt paired-end reads. To prevent cross-contamination, the mother and child libraries were prepared a month apart and were sequenced in separate runs. For each donor, somewhere between roughly 450,000 and 2,100,000 distinct TCR beta clonotypes were identified. Naive TCR beta clonotypes were estimated from low-frequency clonotypes matched to each donor's FACS-determined naive share, without sorting.

In this chain, TRBV5-1 is recombined with TRBJ2-3, with 9 bases in between that match TRBD2. The sequence was collected from a woman aged 40 to 49 in good health. Sequenced material: blood. CDR3 protein: CASSLEVRGGASDTQYF. The DNA is as follows: TGCGCCAGCAGCTTGGAGGTGCGCGGGGGGGCATCAGATACGCAGTATTTT.